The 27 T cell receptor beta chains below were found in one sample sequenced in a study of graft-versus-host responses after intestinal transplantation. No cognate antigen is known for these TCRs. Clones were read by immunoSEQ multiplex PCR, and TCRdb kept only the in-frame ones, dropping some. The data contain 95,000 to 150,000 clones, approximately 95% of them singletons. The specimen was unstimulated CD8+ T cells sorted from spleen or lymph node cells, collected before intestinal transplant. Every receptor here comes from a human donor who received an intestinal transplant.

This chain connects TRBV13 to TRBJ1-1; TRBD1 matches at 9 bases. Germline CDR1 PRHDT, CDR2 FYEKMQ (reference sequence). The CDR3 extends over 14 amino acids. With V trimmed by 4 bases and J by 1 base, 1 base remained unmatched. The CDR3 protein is CASSSGQGNTEAFF. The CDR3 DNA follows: TGTGCCAGCAGCTCGGGACAGGGGAACACTGAAGCTTTCTTT. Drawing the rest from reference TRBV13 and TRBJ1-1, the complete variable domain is AAGVIQSPRHLIKEKRETATLKCYPIPRHDTVYWYQQGPGQDPQFLISFYEKMQSDKGSIPDRFSAQQFSDYHSELNMSSLELGDSALYFCASSSGQGNTEAFFGQGTRLTVV.

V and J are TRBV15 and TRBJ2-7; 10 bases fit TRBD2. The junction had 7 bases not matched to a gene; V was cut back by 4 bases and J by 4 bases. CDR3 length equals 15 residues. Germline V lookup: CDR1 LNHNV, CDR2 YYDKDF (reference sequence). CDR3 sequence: CATSIGAGGSYEQYF. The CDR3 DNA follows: TGTGCCACCAGCATTGGAGCGGGAGGGTCTTACGAGCAGTACTTC.

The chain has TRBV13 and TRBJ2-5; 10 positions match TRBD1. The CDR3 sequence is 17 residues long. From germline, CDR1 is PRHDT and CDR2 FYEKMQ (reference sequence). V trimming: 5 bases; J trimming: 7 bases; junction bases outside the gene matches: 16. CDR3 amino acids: CASSLGLGTGESGTQYF. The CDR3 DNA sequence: TGTGCCAGCAGCCTGGGGTTAGGGACAGGGGAGTCCGGGACCCAGTACTTC.

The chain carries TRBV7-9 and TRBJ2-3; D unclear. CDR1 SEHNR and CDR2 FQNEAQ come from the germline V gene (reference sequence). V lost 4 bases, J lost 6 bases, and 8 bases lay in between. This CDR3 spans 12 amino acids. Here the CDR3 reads CASSYPWDTQYF. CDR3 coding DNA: TGTGCCAGCAGCTACCCTTGGGATACGCAGTATTTT.

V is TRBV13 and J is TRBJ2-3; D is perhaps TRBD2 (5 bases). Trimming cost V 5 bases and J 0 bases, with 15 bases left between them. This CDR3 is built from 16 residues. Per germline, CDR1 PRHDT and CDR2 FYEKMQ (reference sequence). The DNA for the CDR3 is TGTGCCAGCAGCGCATATCGGGAAACCAGCACAGATACGCAGTATTTT. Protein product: CASSAYRETSTDTQYF.

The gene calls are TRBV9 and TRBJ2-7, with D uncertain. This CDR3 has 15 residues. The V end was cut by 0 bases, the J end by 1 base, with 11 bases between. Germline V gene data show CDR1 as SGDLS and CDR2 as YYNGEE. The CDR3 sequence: CASSVGSGPSYEQYF. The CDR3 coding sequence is TGTGCCAGCAGCGTAGGATCCGGACCTTCCTACGAGCAGTACTTC.

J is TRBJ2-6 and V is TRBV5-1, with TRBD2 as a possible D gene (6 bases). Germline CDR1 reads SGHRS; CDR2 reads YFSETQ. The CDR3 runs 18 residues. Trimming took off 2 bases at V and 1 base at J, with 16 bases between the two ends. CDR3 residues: CASSFRDFKLSGANVLTF. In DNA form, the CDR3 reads TGCGCCAGCAGCTTCCGGGACTTTAAGTTATCTGGGGCCAACGTCCTGACTTTC.

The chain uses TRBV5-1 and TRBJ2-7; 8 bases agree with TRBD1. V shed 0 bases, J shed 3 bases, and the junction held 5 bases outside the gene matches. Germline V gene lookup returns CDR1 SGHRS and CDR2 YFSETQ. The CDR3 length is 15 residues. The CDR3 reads CASSLVSTGDYEQYF. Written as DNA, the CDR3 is TGCGCCAGCAGCTTGGTCTCGACAGGGGACTACGAGCAGTACTTC.

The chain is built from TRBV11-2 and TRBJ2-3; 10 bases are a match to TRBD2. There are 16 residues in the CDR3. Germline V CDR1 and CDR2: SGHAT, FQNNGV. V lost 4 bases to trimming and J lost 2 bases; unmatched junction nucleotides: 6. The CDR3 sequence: CASSSGLAELTDTQYF. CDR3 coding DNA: TGTGCCAGCAGCTCCGGACTAGCGGAGCTCACAGATACGCAGTATTTT.

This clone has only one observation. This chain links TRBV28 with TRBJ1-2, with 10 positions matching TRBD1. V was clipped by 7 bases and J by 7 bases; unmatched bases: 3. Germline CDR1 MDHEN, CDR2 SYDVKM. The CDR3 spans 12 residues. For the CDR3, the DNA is TGTGCCAGCACCAGACAGGGGGCTGGCTACACCTTC. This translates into CASTRQGAGYTF.

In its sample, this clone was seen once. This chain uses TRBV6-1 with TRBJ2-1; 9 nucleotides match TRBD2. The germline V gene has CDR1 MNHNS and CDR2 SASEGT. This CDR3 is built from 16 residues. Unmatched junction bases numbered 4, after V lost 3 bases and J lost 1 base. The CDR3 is CASSDRSGSSYNEQFF. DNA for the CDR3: TGTGCCAGCAGTGACCGTAGCGGGAGTTCCTACAATGAGCAGTTCTTC.

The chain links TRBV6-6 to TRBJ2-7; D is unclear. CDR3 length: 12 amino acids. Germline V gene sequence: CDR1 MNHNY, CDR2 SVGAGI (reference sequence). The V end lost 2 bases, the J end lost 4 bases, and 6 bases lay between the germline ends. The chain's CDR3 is CASSYPGYEQYF. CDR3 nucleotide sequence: TGTGCCAGCAGTTACCCAGGTTACGAGCAGTACTTC.

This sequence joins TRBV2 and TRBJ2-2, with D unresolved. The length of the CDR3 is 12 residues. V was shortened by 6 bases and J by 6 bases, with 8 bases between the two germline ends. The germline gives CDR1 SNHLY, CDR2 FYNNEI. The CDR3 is CASRNWAGELFF. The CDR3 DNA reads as TGTGCCAGCAGGAATTGGGCCGGGGAGCTGTTTTTT.

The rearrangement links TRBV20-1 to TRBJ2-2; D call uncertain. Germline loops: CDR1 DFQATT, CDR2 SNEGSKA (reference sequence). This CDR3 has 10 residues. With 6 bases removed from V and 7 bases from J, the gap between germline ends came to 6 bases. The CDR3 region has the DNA TGCAGTGCAAGAAACGGGGAGCTGTTTTTT. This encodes CSARNGELFF.

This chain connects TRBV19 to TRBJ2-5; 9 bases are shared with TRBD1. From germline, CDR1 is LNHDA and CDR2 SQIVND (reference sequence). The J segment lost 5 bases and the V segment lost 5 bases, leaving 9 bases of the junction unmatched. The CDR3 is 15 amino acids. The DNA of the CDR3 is TGTGCCAGTAGTGACCGGGACAGGGTAGGTGAGACCCAGTACTTC. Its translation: CASSDRDRVGETQYF.

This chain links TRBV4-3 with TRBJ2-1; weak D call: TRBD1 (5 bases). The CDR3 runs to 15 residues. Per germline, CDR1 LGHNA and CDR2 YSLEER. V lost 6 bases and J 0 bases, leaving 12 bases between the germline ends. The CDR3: CASSFQGSSYNEQFF. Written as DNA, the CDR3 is TGCGCCAGCAGTTTCCAGGGTAGCTCCTACAATGAGCAGTTCTTC.

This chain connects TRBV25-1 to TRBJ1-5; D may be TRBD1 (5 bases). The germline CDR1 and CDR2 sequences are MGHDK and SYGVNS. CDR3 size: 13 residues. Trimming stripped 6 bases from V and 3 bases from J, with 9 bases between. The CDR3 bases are TGTGCCAGCAGCGGGGCCCACAATCAGCCCCAGCATTTT. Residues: CASSGAHNQPQHF.

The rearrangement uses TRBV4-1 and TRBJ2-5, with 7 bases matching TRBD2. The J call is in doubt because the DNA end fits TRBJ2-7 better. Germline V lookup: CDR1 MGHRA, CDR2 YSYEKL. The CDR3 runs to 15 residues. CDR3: CASSQLAGVFDEQYF. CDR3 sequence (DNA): TGCGCCAGCAGCCAGCTGGCGGGGGTCTTCGACGAGCAGTACTTC.

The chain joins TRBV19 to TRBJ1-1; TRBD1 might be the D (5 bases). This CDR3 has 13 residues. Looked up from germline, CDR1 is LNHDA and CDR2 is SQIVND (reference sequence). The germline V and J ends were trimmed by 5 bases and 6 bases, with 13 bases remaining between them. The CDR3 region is CASSPYRKSEAFF. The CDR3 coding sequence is TGTGCCAGTAGTCCATACAGGAAATCTGAAGCTTTCTTT.

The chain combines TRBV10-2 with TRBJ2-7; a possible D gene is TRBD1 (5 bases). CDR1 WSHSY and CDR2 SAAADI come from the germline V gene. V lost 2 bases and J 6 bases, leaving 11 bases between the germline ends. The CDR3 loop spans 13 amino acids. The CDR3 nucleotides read TGCGCCAGCAGTGAGGGCAGGGCGGCCGAGCAGTACTTC. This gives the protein CASSEGRAAEQYF.

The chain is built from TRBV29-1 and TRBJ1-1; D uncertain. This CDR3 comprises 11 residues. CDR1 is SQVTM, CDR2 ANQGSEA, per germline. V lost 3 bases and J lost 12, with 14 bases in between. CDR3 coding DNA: TGCAGCGTTGAGGTCCCCGGGGAGACTTTCTTT. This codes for CSVEVPGETFF.

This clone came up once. The CDR3 coding sequence is TGTGCCAGCGGTCTAGTATCCTACGAGCAGTACTTC. Protein sequence: CASGLVSYEQYF. The V and J genes are TRBV6-1 and TRBJ2-7; D gene unclear. Trimming shortened V by 8 bases and J by 1 base, and 9 bases separated the two germline ends. There are 12 residues in the CDR3. Germline V CDR1 and CDR2: MNHNS, SASEGT.

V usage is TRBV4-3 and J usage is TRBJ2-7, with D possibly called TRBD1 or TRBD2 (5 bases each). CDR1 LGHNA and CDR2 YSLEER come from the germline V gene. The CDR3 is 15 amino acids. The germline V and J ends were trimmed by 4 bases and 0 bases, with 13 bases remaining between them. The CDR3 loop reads CASSLQRDGSYEQYF. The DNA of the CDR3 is TGCGCCAGCAGCCTTCAACGGGACGGCTCCTACGAGCAGTACTTC.

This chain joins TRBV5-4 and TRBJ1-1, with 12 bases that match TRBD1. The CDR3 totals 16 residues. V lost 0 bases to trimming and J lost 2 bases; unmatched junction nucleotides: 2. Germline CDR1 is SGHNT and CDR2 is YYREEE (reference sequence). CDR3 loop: CASSLAGTGGNTEAFF. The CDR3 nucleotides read TGTGCCAGCAGCTTGGCCGGGACAGGGGGCAACACTGAAGCTTTCTTT.

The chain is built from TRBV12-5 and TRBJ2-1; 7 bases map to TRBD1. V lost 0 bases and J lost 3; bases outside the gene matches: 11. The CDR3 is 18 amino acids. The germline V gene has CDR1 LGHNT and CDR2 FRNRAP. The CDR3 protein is CASGLVRTGQQFYNEQFF. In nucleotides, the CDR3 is TGTGCTAGTGGTTTGGTACGTACGGGACAGCAGTTCTACAATGAGCAGTTCTTC.

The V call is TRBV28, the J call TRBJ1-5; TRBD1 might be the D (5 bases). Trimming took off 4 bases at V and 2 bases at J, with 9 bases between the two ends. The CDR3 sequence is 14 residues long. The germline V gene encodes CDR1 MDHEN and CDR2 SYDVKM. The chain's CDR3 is CASSSRVGNQPQHF. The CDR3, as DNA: TGTGCCAGCAGTTCCAGGGTAGGCAATCAGCCCCAGCATTTT.

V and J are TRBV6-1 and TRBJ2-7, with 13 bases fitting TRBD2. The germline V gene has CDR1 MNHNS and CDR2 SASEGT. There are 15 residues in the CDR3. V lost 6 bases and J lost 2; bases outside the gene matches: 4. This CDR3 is CASRGGLAGPYEQYF. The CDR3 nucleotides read TGTGCCAGCAGGGGGGGACTAGCGGGACCCTACGAGCAGTACTTC.